This TCR beta chain was identified during a study of OX40 agonist ivuxolimab in advanced cancers. Study at large: Patients were given ivuxolimab, an antibody that agonizes OX40 (CD134).

Unmatched junction bases numbered 5, after V lost 5 bases and J lost 3 bases. The CDR3 sequence is 14 residues long. The germline gives CDR1 MNHEY, CDR2 SVGAGI. The protocol was immunoSEQ multiplex PCR, while the TCRdb copy is restricted to in-frame clones and leaves out a portion. The repertoire holds approximately 54,000 clones, 91% seen once, with 8% to 9.5% in the top ten. Sequencing was performed on CD4+ or CD8+ T cells sorted from blood, taken in a trial of the OX40 agonist ivuxolimab. This TCR was recovered from an adult with an advanced solid tumor such as melanoma, head and neck, liver or kidney cancer. The chain is built from TRBV6-5 and TRBJ2-7, with 9 bases that match TRBD1. DNA of the CDR3: TGTGCCAGCAGTCGGGGACAGGGATACTACGAGCAGTACTTC. It codes for CASSRGQGYYEQYF.